This T cell receptor (beta chain) was sequenced in a study of CD8 T cells in ankylosing spondylitis. The study, taken as a whole, reports: Apparently characteristic of ankylosing spondylitis blood was a TCR beta motif (about 8 highly homologous variants).

The length of the CDR3 is 16 residues. CDR1 is SGHRS, CDR2 YFSETQ, per germline. V was pared by 0 bases and J by 5 bases, with 15 bases between. On this clonotype itself: Its antigen remains unidentified.

One entry per CDR3 protein results from TCRdb running MiXCR on the 5' RACE reads. The data hold more than 600,000 distinct CDR3 sequences, with around 20% observed a single time. The chain joins TRBV5-1 to TRBJ2-1; the D call may be TRBD1 or TRBD2 (5 bases each). Sequences were obtained from blood, either unsorted or a sorted T cell fraction (not recorded which). This receptor was taken from a male donor with ankylosing spondylitis. The CDR3: CASSLVVGVGDNEQFF. The CDR3 nucleotides read TGCGCCAGCAGCTTGGTTGTCGGGGTAGGGGACAATGAGCAGTTCTTC.